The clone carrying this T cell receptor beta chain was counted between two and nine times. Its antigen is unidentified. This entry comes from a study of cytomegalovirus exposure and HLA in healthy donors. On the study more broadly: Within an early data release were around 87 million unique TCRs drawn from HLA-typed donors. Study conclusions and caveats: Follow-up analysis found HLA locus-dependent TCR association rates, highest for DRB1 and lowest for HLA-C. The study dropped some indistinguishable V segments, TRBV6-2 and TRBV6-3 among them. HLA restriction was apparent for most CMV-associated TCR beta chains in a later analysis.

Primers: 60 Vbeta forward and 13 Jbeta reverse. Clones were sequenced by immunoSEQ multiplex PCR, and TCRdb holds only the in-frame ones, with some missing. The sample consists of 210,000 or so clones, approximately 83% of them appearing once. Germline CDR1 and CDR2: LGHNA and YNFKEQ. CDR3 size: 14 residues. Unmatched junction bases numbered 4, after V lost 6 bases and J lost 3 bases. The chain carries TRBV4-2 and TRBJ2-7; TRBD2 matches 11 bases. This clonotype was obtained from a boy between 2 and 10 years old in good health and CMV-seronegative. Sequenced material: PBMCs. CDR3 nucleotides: TGTGCCAGCAGTCCAGGGACTAGCGGCTACGAGCAGTACTTC. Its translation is CASSPGTSGYEQYF.